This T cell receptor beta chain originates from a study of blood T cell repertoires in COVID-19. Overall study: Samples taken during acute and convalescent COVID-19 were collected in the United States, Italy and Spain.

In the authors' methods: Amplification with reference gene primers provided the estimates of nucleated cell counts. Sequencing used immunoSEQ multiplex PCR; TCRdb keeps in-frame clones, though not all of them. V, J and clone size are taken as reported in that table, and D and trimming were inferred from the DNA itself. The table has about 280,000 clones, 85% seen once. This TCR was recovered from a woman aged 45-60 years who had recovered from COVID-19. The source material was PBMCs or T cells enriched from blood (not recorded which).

The CDR3 reads CASSQDGGRRGHF. The CDR3, as DNA: TGTGCCAGCAGTCAGGACGGAGGGCGCCGCGGCCACTTT. The chain joins TRBV7-2 to TRBJ1-6; unclear D gene. Trimming removed 6 bases at V and 18 bases at J, with 21 bases between. The CDR3 is 13 residues long. Germline values: CDR1 SGHTA, CDR2 FQGNSA. The full variable domain, with the rest looked up from reference TRBV7-2 and TRBJ1-6, is GAGVSQSPSNKVTEKGKDVELRCDPISGHTALYWYRQSLGQGLEFLIYFQGNSAPDKSGLPSDRFSAERTGGSVSTLTIQRTQQEDSAVYLCASSQDGGRRGHFGNGTRLTVT.